This T cell receptor (beta chain) was obtained from a study of blood T cell repertoires in COVID-19. In the study overall: The United States, Italy and Spain provided the acute and convalescent COVID-19 samples. T cells, B-cell-depleted T cells, or PBMCs provided the cDNA or gDNA that served as material.

The V segment lost 4 bases and the J segment 3 bases; nucleotides outside the gene matches: 13. CDR1 and CDR2 from the germline V gene are SGHKS and YYEKEE (reference sequence). The CDR3 runs to 17 residues. Per the original data handling: Amplification of reference gene primers was used by the study to estimate nucleated cell counts. The assay was immunoSEQ multiplex PCR, and TCRdb's table has in-frame clones only and misses some. The V and J calls and clone size come from that table; D and trimming were worked out from the DNA. Of tens of thousands of clones listed, about 89% are singletons. Sequencing was carried out using peripheral blood. The receptor's source is a man in his 60s with active or convalescent COVID-19. J is TRBJ1-3 and V is TRBV5-5, with TRBD1 identical over 7 bases. The CDR3 DNA is TGTGCCAGCAGCATGCGGGACAGCCGGGCGGGTGGAAACACCATATATTTT. This codes for CASSMRDSRAGGNTIYF.